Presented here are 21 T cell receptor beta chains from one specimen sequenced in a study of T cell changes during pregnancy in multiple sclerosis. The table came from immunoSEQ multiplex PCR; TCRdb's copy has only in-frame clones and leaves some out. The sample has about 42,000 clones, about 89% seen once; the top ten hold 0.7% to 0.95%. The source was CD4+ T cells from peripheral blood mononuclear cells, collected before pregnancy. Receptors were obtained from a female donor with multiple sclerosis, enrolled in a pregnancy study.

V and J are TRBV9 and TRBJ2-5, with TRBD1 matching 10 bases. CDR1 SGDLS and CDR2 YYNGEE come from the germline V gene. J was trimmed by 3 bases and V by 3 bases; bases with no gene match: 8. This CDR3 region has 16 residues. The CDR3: CASSENPTGGEETQYF. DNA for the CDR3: TGTGCCAGCAGCGAAAACCCGACAGGGGGCGAAGAGACCCAGTACTTC.

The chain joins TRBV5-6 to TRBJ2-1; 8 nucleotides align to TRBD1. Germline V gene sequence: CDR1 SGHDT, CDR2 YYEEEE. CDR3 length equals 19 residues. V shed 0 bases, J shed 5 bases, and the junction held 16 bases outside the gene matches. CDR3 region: CASSLDRGLTYGSHNEQFF. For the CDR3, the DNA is TGTGCCAGCAGCTTGGACAGGGGGTTAACCTATGGGTCCCACAATGAGCAGTTCTTC.

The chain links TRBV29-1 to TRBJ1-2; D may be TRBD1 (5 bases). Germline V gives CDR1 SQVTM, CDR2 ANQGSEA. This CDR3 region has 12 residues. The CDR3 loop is CGGGTLNYGYTF. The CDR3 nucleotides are TGCGGGGGGGGAACCTTAAACTATGGCTACACCTTC.

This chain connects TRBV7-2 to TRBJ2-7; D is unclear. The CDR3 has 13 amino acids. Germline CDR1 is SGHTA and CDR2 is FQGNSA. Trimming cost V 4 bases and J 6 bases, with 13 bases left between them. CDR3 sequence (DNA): TGTGCCAGCAGCTCCGATCCCGGGTCCGAGCAGTACTTC. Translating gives CASSSDPGSEQYF.

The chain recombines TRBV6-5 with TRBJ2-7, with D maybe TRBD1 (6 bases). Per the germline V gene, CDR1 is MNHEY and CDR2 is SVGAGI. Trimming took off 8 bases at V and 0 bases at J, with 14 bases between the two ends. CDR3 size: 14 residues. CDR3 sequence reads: CASYSGTYSYEQYF. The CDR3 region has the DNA TGTGCCAGCTACTCCGGGACATACTCCTACGAGCAGTACTTC.

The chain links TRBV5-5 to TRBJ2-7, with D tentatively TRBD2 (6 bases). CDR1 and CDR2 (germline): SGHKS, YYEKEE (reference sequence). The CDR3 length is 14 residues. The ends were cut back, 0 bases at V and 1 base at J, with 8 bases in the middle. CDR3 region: CASSLVGGSYEQYF. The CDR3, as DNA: TGTGCCAGCAGCTTGGTCGGGGGATCCTACGAGCAGTACTTC.

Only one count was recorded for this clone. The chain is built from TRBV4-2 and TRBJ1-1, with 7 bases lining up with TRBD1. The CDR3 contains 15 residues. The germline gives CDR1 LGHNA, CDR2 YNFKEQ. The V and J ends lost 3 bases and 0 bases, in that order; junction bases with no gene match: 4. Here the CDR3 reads CASSQAGGMNTEAFF. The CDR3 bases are TGTGCCAGCAGCCAGGCAGGGGGTATGAACACTGAAGCTTTCTTT.

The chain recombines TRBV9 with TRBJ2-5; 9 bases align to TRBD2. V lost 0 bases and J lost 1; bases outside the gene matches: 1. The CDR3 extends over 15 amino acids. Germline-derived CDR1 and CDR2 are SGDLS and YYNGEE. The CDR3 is CASSVELAGQETQYF. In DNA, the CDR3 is TGTGCCAGCAGCGTAGAACTAGCGGGCCAAGAGACCCAGTACTTC.

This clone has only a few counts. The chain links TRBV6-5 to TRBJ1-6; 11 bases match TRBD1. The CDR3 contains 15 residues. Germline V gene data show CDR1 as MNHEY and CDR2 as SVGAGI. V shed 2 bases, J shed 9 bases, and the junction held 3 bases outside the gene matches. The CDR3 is CASSYGGQGGSPLHF. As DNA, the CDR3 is TGTGCCAGCAGTTACGGGGGACAGGGGGGTTCACCCCTCCACTTT.

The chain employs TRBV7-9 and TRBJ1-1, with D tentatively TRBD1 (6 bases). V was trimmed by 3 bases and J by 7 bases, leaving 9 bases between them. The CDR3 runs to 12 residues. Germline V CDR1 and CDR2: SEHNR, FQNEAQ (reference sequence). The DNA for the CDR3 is TGTGCCAGCAGCTTCCAACAGGGTGAAGCTTTCTTT. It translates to CASSFQQGEAFF.

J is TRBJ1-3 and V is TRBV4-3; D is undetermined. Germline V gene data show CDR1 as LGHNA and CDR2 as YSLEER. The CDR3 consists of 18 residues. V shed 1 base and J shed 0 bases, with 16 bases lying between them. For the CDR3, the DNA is TGCGCCAGCAGCCAAGCCCACCCTGGACTGGTCTCTGGAAACACCATATATTTT. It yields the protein CASSQAHPGLVSGNTIYF.

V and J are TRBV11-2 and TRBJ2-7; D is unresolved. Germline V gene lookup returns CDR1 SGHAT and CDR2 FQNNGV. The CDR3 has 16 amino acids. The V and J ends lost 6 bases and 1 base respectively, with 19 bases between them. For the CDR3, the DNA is TGTGCCAGCAGTCATGCCCCCGTGCGAAGTTCCTACGAGCAGTACTTC. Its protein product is CASSHAPVRSSYEQYF.

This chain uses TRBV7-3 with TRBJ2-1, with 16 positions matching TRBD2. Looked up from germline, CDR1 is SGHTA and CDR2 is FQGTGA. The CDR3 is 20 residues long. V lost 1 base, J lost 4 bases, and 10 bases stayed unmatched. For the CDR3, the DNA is TGTGCCAGCAGCTTAATCGTTGGGACTAGCGGGGGGGCCGGGTACAATGAGCAGTTCTTC. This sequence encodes CASSLIVGTSGGAGYNEQFF. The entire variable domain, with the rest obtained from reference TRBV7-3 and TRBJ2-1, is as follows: GAGVSQTPSNKVTEKGKYVELRCDPISGHTALYWYRQSLGQGPEFLIYFQGTGAADDSGLPNDRFFAVRPEGSVSTLKIQRTERGDSAVYLCASSLIVGTSGGAGYNEQFFGPGTRLTVL.

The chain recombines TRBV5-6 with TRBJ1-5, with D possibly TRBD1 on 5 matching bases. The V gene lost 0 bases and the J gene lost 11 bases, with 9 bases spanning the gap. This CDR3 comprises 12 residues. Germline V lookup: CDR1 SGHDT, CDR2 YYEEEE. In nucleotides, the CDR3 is TGTGCCAGCAGCTTGGGCGGAGGGGCCCAGCATTTT. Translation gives CASSLGGGAQHF.

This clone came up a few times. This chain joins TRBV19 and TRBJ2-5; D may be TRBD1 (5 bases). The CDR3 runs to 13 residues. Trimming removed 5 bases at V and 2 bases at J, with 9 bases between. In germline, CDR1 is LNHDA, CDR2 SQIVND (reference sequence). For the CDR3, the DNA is TGTGCCAGTAGTCGGACATTACAAGAGACCCAGTACTTC. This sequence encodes CASSRTLQETQYF.

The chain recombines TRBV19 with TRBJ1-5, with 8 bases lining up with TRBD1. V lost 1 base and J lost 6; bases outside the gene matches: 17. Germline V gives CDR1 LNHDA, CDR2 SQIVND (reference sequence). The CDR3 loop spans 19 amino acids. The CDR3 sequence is CASSIGRGQAANRGQPQHF. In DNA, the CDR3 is TGTGCCAGTAGTATAGGGCGGGGACAGGCGGCAAACAGGGGTCAGCCCCAGCATTTT. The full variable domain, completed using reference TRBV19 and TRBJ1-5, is DGGITQSPKYLFRKEGQNVTLSCEQNLNHDAMYWYRQDPGQGLRLIYYSQIVNDFQKGDIAEGYSVSREKKESFPLTVTSAQKNPTAFYLCASSIGRGQAANRGQPQHFGDGTRLSIL.

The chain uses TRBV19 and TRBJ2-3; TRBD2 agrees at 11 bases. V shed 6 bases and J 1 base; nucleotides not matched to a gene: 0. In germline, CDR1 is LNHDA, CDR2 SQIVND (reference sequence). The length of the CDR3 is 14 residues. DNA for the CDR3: TGTGCCAGTAGGACTAGCGGGGGCACAGATACGCAGTATTTT. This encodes CASRTSGGTDTQYF.

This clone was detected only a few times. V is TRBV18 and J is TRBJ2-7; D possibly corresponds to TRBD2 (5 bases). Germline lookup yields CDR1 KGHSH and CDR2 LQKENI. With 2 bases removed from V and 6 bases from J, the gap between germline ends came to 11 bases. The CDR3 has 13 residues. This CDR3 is CASSPEADSEQYF. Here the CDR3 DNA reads TGTGCCAGCTCACCAGAAGCGGACTCCGAGCAGTACTTC.

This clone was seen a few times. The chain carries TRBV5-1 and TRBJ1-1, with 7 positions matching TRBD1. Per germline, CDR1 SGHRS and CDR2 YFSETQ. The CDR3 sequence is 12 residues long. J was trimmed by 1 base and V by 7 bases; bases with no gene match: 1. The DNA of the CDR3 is TGCGCCAGCGGGACAGCGAACACTGAAGCTTTCTTT. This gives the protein CASGTANTEAFF.

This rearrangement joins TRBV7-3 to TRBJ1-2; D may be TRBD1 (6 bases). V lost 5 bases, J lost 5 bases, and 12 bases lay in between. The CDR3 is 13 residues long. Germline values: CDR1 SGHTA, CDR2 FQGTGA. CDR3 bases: TGTGCCAGCAGCCTCGGGACACAGTATGGCTACACCTTC. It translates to CASSLGTQYGYTF.

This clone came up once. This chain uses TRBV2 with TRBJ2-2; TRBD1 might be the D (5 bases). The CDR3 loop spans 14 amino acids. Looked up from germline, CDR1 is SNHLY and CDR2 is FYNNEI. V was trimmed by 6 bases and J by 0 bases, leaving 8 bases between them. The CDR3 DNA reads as TGTGCCAGCAGCCTGACAGCGAACACCGGGGAGCTGTTTTTT. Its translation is CASSLTANTGELFF.